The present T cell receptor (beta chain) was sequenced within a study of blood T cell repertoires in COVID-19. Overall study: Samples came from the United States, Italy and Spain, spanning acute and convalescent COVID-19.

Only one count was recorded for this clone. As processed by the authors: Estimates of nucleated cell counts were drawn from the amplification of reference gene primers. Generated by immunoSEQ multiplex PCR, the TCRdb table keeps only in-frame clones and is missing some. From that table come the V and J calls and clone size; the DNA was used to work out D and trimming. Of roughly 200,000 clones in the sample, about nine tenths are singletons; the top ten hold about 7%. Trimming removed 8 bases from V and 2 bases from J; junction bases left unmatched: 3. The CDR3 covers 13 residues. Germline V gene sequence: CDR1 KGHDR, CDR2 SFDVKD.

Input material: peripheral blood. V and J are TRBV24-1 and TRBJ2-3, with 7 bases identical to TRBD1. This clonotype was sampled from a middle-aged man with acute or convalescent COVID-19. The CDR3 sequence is CATKDRNTDTQYF. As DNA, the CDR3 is TGTGCCACCAAGGACAGGAACACAGATACGCAGTATTTT.